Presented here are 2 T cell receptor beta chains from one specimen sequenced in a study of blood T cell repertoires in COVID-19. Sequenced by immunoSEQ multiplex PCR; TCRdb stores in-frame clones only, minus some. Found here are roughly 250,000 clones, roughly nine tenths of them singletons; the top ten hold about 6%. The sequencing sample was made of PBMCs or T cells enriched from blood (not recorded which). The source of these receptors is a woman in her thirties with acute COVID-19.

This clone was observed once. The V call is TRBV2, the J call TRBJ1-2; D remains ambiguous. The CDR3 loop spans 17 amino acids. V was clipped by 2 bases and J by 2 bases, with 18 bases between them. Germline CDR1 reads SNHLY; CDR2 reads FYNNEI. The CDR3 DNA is TGTGCCAGCAGTGAAATGCTCCGCAGCGCAGCGAACTATGGCTACACCTTC. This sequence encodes CASSEMLRSAANYGYTF.

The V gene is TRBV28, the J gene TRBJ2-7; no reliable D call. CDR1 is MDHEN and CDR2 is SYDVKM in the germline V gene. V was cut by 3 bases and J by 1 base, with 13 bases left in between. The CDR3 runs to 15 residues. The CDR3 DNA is TGTGCCAGCAGTTTCAGTCTGTCGAATTCCTACGAGCAGTACTTC. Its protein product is CASSFSLSNSYEQYF. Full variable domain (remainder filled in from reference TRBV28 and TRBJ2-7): DVKVTQSSRYLVKRTGEKVFLECVQDMDHENMFWYRQDPGLGLRLIYFSYDVKMKEKGDIPEGYSVSREKKERFSLILESASTNQTSMYLCASSFSLSNSYEQYFGPGTRLTVT.